These 15 T cell receptor beta chains were all obtained from the same sample, sequenced in a study of siplizumab effects on memory and regulatory T cells. Clones were read by immunoSEQ multiplex PCR, and TCRdb kept only the in-frame ones, dropping some. Of some 65,000 clones listed, around 90% were seen once; the top ten hold under 2%. The sample consisted of Tregs sorted from blood. These receptors originate from a human donor in good health.

This chain joins TRBV5-1 and TRBJ1-5; possible D gene TRBD1, 6 bases. Between the trimmed V and J ends, which lost 4 bases and 2 bases, there was a span of 13 bases. The CDR3 runs 15 residues. Germline CDR1 SGHRS, CDR2 YFSETQ. CDR3 nucleotide sequence: TGCGCCAGCAGCCCAGGGGTTTCTGGCAATCAGCCCCAGCATTTT. It specifies CASSPGVSGNQPQHF. Filled out from reference TRBV5-1 and TRBJ1-5, the complete variable domain reads KAGVTQTPRYLIKTRGQQVTLSCSPISGHRSVSWYQQTPGQGLQFLFEYFSETQRNKGNFPGRFSGRQFSNSRSEMNVSTLELGDSALYLCASSPGVSGNQPQHFGDGTRLSIL.

The chain joins TRBV5-1 to TRBJ2-1; D possibly corresponds to TRBD2 (5 bases). The CDR3 has 13 amino acids. Germline assignment: CDR1 SGHRS and CDR2 YFSETQ. V shed 6 bases and J shed 2 bases, with 9 bases lying between them. CDR3 nucleotides: TGCGCCAGCAACGGACTCACCTACAATGAGCAGTTCTTC. It encodes CASNGLTYNEQFF.

The rearrangement links TRBV2 to TRBJ2-2; D might be TRBD2 (6 bases). Germline V CDR1 and CDR2: SNHLY, FYNNEI. CDR3 length equals 14 residues. V was trimmed by 9 bases and J by 4 bases, leaving 15 bases between them. Here the CDR3 DNA reads TGTGCCAGTTCTTGGGGAGGTAGCACCGGGGAGCTGTTTTTT. This translates into CASSWGGSTGELFF.

This rearrangement joins TRBV27 to TRBJ2-6; tentative D call: TRBD1 (6 bases). The CDR3 runs to 17 residues. Deletions cut 6 bases from V and 1 base from J, with 16 bases between. The germline V gene encodes CDR1 MNHEY and CDR2 SMNVEV (reference sequence). CDR3 residues: CASRGRTVLSGANVLTF. The CDR3 coding sequence is TGTGCCAGCAGGGGTCGGACAGTCCTTTCTGGGGCCAACGTCCTGACTTTC.

The genes are TRBV5-1 and TRBJ2-4; 8 bases fit TRBD2. This CDR3 has 15 residues. J was trimmed by 8 bases and V by 2 bases; bases with no gene match: 9. Germline CDR1 reads SGHRS; CDR2 reads YFSETQ. CDR3 DNA sequence: TGCGCCAGCAGCTTCTCAGCGGGAGTACTTGACATTCAGTACTTC. Translated, it gives CASSFSAGVLDIQYF.

The chain couples TRBV25-1 to TRBJ1-2, with D hard to call. Germline CDR1 is MGHDK and CDR2 is SYGVNS. V lost 6 bases and J lost 5, with 16 bases in between. The CDR3 has 14 residues. DNA of the CDR3: TGTGCCAGCAGCCCTCCGCAGACCCCATATGGCTACACCTTC. It encodes CASSPPQTPYGYTF.

The chain employs TRBV11-3 and TRBJ1-1, with a possible D match to TRBD1 (6 bases). Germline V gene sequence: CDR1 SGHNT, CDR2 YENEEA. Trimming took off 1 base at V and 4 bases at J, with 7 bases between the two ends. CDR3 length: 13 amino acids. The CDR3 here is CASSLARGTEAFF. The CDR3 coding sequence is TGTGCCAGCAGCTTAGCCAGGGGCACTGAAGCTTTCTTT.

The CDR3 protein is CASSPQTGNGEQYF. The CDR3 bases are TGTGCCAGCAGCCCCCAGACAGGGAACGGCGAGCAGTACTTC. V gene TRBV11-2 combines with J gene TRBJ2-7; 7 nucleotides align to TRBD1. CDR1 SGHAT and CDR2 FQNNGV come from the germline V gene. The length of the CDR3 is 14 residues. J lost 6 bases, V lost 5 bases, and 10 bases had no gene match.

V usage is TRBV19 and J usage is TRBJ1-5; 10 bases are shared with TRBD1. Per germline, CDR1 LNHDA and CDR2 SQIVND (reference sequence). CDR3 length: 15 amino acids. V lost 1 base, J lost 5 bases, and 2 bases stayed unmatched. The CDR3 is CASSIGTGGYQPQHF. The CDR3 nucleotides are TGTGCCAGTAGTATAGGGACAGGGGGATATCAGCCCCAGCATTTT.

The chain joins TRBV5-4 to TRBJ1-1; TRBD1 agrees at 9 bases. There are 14 residues in the CDR3. With 4 bases clipped from V and 5 bases from J, the junction kept 6 bases outside the gene matches. The germline V gene has CDR1 SGHNT and CDR2 YYREEE (reference sequence). CDR3 coding DNA: TGTGCCAGCAGCCCGGACAGGGGCAGGACTGAAGCTTTCTTT. Its translation is CASSPDRGRTEAFF.

This rearrangement joins TRBV18 to TRBJ2-2; D gene uncertain. Trimming pared 3 bases from V and 4 bases from J, leaving 3 bases between. The germline gives CDR1 KGHSH, CDR2 LQKENI. CDR3 length: 12 amino acids. CDR3 nucleotides: TGTGCCAGCTCACCGGCCACCGGGGAGCTGTTTTTT. Amino acids: CASSPATGELFF.

The chain employs TRBV7-2 and TRBJ1-1; 8 nucleotides agree with TRBD1. V shed 4 bases and J 9 bases; nucleotides not matched to a gene: 4. Looked up from germline, CDR1 is SGHTA and CDR2 is FQGNSA. The length of the CDR3 is 12 residues. CDR3 protein: CASSSTGGQAFF. In DNA form, the CDR3 reads TGTGCCAGCAGCTCAACAGGGGGGCAAGCTTTCTTT.

The genes are TRBV15 and TRBJ1-3, with 7 bases that match TRBD1. Looked up from germline, CDR1 is LNHNV and CDR2 is YYDKDF (reference sequence). J lost 0 bases, V lost 2 bases, and 16 bases had no gene match. This CDR3 comprises 20 residues. Here the CDR3 DNA reads TGTGCCACCAGCAGACGACCATCCCGGGACAGTATTTTCTCTGGAAACACCATATATTTT. Its translation is CATSRRPSRDSIFSGNTIYF.

The chain joins TRBV10-3 to TRBJ2-3, with TRBD2 identical over 7 bases. V gave up 6 bases and J gave up 2 bases; unmatched junction bases: 8. Germline loops: CDR1 ENHRY, CDR2 SYGVKD. This CDR3 is built from 15 residues. CDR3 sequence: CAISPIAGPTDTQYF. CDR3 nucleotide sequence: TGTGCCATCAGCCCAATAGCGGGCCCCACAGATACGCAGTATTTT.

This sequence joins TRBV29-1 and TRBJ2-5; no clear D gene. Germline loops: CDR1 SQVTM, CDR2 ANQGSEA. V shed 4 bases and J shed 2 bases, with 5 bases lying between them. The CDR3 sequence is 11 residues long. CDR3 residues: CSVGGQETQYF. In DNA, the CDR3 is TGCAGCGTTGGAGGTCAAGAGACCCAGTACTTC.